Listed here is a single T cell receptor (beta chain). This clonotype was picked up a small number of times. Its antigen is still unknown. No much larger clonotype is one base removed from it; base qualities were not supplied. The germline V end is reduced by 6 bases and the J end by 4 bases; junction bases left unmatched: 20. From its cysteine to its phenylalanine, the CDR3 spans 19 amino acids. Only the CDR3 portion is preserved as DNA: 57 bases, with reading frame beginning at the first base. Looking up the germline V gene yields CDR1 MNHNS and CDR2 SASEGT. Hyperthyroidism patients were newly diagnosed, had a disease duration of under 2 months, and were aged 18 to 65 years. Any patient with an uncontrolled infection, another autoimmune disease, pregnancy or lactation was excluded. Diagnoses were established on the basis of clinical symptoms, serum thyroxine and TRAb, thyroid ultrasound, and orbital computed tomography. For progressor patients, blood was drawn at the first diagnosis of hyperthyroidism, before any ophthalmopathy symptoms had appeared. PBMCs were isolated from 8 to 10 ml of fresh peripheral blood by Ficoll-Paque density gradient centrifugation. Progressor patients were first diagnosed with Graves' hyperthyroidism and then developed ophthalmopathy during follow-up. Trizol reagent was used to extract total RNA, and RNA quality was then checked on an Agilent 2100 Bioanalyzer.

This entry comes from a study of T cells in Graves' hyperthyroidism and ophthalmopathy (dated by TCRdb to between 2018 and 2021). General notes on the study: Peripheral blood was collected at initial diagnosis, before any treatment. The paper reports TCR Vbeta CDR3 sequencing of some 140 peripheral blood samples: some 44 ophthalmopathy, around 80 hyperthyroidism and around 17 progressor patients. The study also compared thyroid tissue and blood T-cell repertoires from roughly six Graves' hyperthyroidism patients. The roughly 90 discovery patients were divided at random into training and test sets in a 7:3 ratio. A discovery cohort of about a hundred patients, approximately 45 with Graves' ophthalmopathy and about 58 with stable Graves' hyperthyroidism, was used to find distinguishing TCR V-J signatures. Whether ophthalmopathy could be predicted prospectively was tested in an independent validation cohort made up of 18 hyperthyroidism patients plus 17 patients who later progressed to ophthalmopathy. After blood sampling, hyperthyroidism patients were treated with methimazole at a starting dose of 30 mg daily, and ophthalmopathy patients were treated with high-dose intravenous methylprednisolone.

Study-wide findings and limitations: No statistical method was used to set the sample size in advance, and investigators knew the group allocation. In cross-validation, a model built on a 13 V-J signature told ophthalmopathy apart from stable hyperthyroidism with just under 90% sensitivity and approximately 81% specificity, and in testing the same model reached 80%/75%. Blood samples also contained most of the expanded thyroid clonotypes (frequency above 0.001), which suggests that blood repertoires may reflect thyroid immune responses. In validation, the model predicted progression to ophthalmopathy with approximately 71% sensitivity and 72% to 75% specificity, a median of around 6.6 months before onset.

TCR beta CDR3 regions were amplified from RNA transcripts. For the first round of RT-PCR on the TCR CDR3, the HTBI primer set was used together with the Qiagen OneStep RT-PCR kit. The libraries were constructed in a second round of multiplex PCR and then size-selected and purified. The libraries were sequenced on an Illumina HiSeq2000 using paired-end 100 bp reads. The paper's processing steps were these. SOAPnuke was used to process the raw data, throwing out any read that contained adapters or uncalled bases, had a mean Phred below 15, or lacked an exact constant-primer or identifier match. COPE v1.2.5 was used to merge the high-quality paired reads, and each unique nucleotide sequence was defined as a clonotype. MiTCR v1.1 was used to align clonotypes to the IMGT TRBV, TRBD and TRBJ reference segments. The analysis was restricted to V-J combinations with a frequency above 0.0001, which together covered 99% to 99.2% of the repertoires. The TCS score was defined as the ratio of F50 (clonal expansion) to E x V (chaos), calculated using BLOSUM62-based TCRdist between CDR3 peptides within each V-J. Welch's t-statistics and random forest reduced just over 500 V-J features to some 14, which were used in a naive Bayes classifier (R e1071). In-frame beta chains were kept once TCRdb had trimmed the public reads at Q25 with fastp and called clones with MiXCR. Rows are combined by CDR3 protein, so each entry shows the most common genes and DNA. Clone size and V and J calls follow TCRdb, not the original study. Present in this sample are around 350,000 distinct CDR3 sequences, approximately 17% of which were seen just once. The biggest ten clones account for approximately 35% of the sample.

The source is a woman between 25 and 40 years old with Graves' hyperthyroidism that later progressed to Graves' ophthalmopathy. The sample consisted of blood. Recombination joined TRBV6-1 with TRBJ2-3; TRBD1 lines up with 9 middle nucleotides. This receptor carries the CDR3 CASSQSKLSGTGRADTQYF. The nucleotides read TGTGCCAGCAGCCAATCGAAATTGTCCGGGACAGGGCGGGCAGATACGCAGTATTTT.